This is a list of T cell receptor beta chains from one sample in a study of human T cells and chemical hapten exposure. TCRdb independently ran MiXCR on the RACE reads; one entry per CDR3 protein. The data show 35,000 to 45,000 distinct CDR3 sequences, with 9.5% to 15% seen just once and roughly 5.7% held by the top ten. The sample in question was whole blood, obtained in connection with sensitization to the hapten diphenylcyclopropenone (DPC). These receptor sequences come from a woman in her thirties with alopecia areata. Some clones in this sample may be carry-over from other donors' samples. Each CDR3 is given with its conserved first and last residue. The order of the fields is J gene, D gene, V gene, clone size, CDR3 protein, CDR3 DNA. D genes are given only for firm matches. Where a row states a size, it is once, few, many or the class of an expanded clone; other rows omit it.

J gene: TRBJ2-2; D gene: .; V gene: TRBV20-1; clone size: .; CDR3 protein: CSARVLANTGELFF; CDR3 DNA: TGCAGTGCTAGGGTATTGGCGAACACCGGGGAGCTGTTTTTT
J gene: TRBJ1-5; D gene: .; V gene: TRBV7-6; clone size: few; CDR3 protein: CASSFGGQGNQPQHF; CDR3 DNA: TGTGCCAGCAGCTTCGGGGGGCAGGGCAATCAGCCCCAGCATTTT
J gene: TRBJ2-3; D gene: TRBD2; V gene: TRBV5-1; clone size: many; CDR3 protein: CASRTSVVDTQYF; CDR3 DNA: TGCGCCAGCCGGACTAGCGTCGTAGATACGCAGTATTTT
J gene: TRBJ2-3; D gene: .; V gene: TRBV30; clone size: few; CDR3 protein: CAWRAQGRDTQYF; CDR3 DNA: TGTGCCTGGAGAGCGCAGGGCCGCGATACGCAGTATTTT
J gene: TRBJ2-3; D gene: .; V gene: TRBV27; clone size: .; CDR3 protein: CASSSTPFLDTQYF; CDR3 DNA: TGTGCCAGCAGCAGCACCCCCTTCTTAGATACGCAGTATTTT
J gene: TRBJ2-7; D gene: .; V gene: TRBV28; clone size: .; CDR3 protein: CASSLRTYEQYF; CDR3 DNA: TGTGCCAGCAGTTTAAGGACCTACGAGCAGTACTTC
J gene: TRBJ1-5; D gene: .; V gene: TRBV19; clone size: many; CDR3 protein: CASSIDLWEDSNQPQHF; CDR3 DNA: TGTGCCAGTAGTATAGATCTCTGGGAAGATAGCAATCAGCCCCAGCATTTT
J gene: TRBJ1-1; D gene: TRBD1; V gene: TRBV28; clone size: few; CDR3 protein: CASSLRSTGGSEAFF; CDR3 DNA: TGTGCCAGCAGTTTAAGATCGACAGGGGGCTCCGAAGCTTTCTTT
J gene: TRBJ2-1; D gene: .; V gene: TRBV6-6; clone size: few; CDR3 protein: CASSHPSYSYNEQFF; CDR3 DNA: TGTGCCAGCAGTCATCCTAGCTACTCCTACAATGAGCAGTTCTTC
J gene: TRBJ2-1; D gene: .; V gene: TRBV4-1; clone size: few; CDR3 protein: CASSQDPRSSNEQFF; CDR3 DNA: TGCGCCAGCAGCCAAGATCCCCGTTCTAGCAATGAGCAGTTCTTC
J gene: TRBJ1-5; D gene: .; V gene: TRBV4-1; clone size: .; CDR3 protein: CASSGLVSQPQHF; CDR3 DNA: TGCGCCAGCAGCGGCCTGGTAAGTCAGCCCCAGCATTTT
J gene: TRBJ2-7; D gene: .; V gene: TRBV18; clone size: many; CDR3 protein: CASSRRVAYEQYF; CDR3 DNA: TGTGCCAGCTCACGGCGGGTTGCGTACGAGCAGTACTTC
J gene: TRBJ2-5; D gene: TRBD2; V gene: TRBV5-1; clone size: many; CDR3 protein: CASSLTTAGGGETQYF; CDR3 DNA: TGCGCCAGCAGCTTGACCACAGCGGGGGGCGGTGAGACCCAGTACTTC
J gene: TRBJ1-5; D gene: .; V gene: TRBV28; clone size: many; CDR3 protein: CASSSPSPGKGQPQHF; CDR3 DNA: TGTGCCAGCAGCTCCCCGTCGCCGGGGAAGGGTCAGCCCCAGCATTTT
J gene: TRBJ2-5; D gene: .; V gene: TRBV28; clone size: once; CDR3 protein: CASSTPPRGSQETQYF; CDR3 DNA: TGTGCCAGCAGTACCCCCCCCCGTGGGAGTCAAGAGACCCAGTACTTC
J gene: TRBJ2-7; D gene: .; V gene: TRBV5-4; clone size: few; CDR3 protein: CASRYGQTSEQYF; CDR3 DNA: TGTGCCAGCAGATATGGACAGACGAGCGAGCAGTACTTC
J gene: TRBJ2-7; D gene: TRBD2; V gene: TRBV10-3; clone size: many; CDR3 protein: CAISDQAGGPYEQYF; CDR3 DNA: TGTGCCATCAGTGATCAAGCGGGAGGGCCCTACGAGCAGTACTTC
J gene: TRBJ1-6; D gene: .; V gene: TRBV28; clone size: few; CDR3 protein: CASSLTDGFSPLHF; CDR3 DNA: TGTGCCAGCAGTTTAACCGACGGGTTCTCACCCCTCCACTTT
J gene: TRBJ2-7; D gene: .; V gene: TRBV28; clone size: many; CDR3 protein: CASSHRRKLSYEQYF; CDR3 DNA: TGTGCCAGCAGCCACAGGAGAAAACTCTCCTACGAGCAGTACTTC
J gene: TRBJ2-3; D gene: .; V gene: TRBV29-1; clone size: many; CDR3 protein: CSFDSYTDTQYF; CDR3 DNA: TGCAGCTTCGACAGTTACACAGATACGCAGTATTTT
J gene: TRBJ2-2; D gene: TRBD1; V gene: TRBV9; clone size: .; CDR3 protein: CASSGPQGRTGELFF; CDR3 DNA: TGTGCCAGCAGCGGCCCACAGGGGCGAACCGGGGAGCTGTTTTTT
J gene: TRBJ1-6; D gene: TRBD1; V gene: TRBV4-2; clone size: many; CDR3 protein: CASSQHSTGGNDSPLHF; CDR3 DNA: TGTGCCAGCAGCCAACATTCGACAGGGGGCAACGATTCACCCCTCCACTTT
J gene: TRBJ1-2; D gene: .; V gene: TRBV6-6; clone size: many; CDR3 protein: CASMSGYGYTF; CDR3 DNA: TGTGCCAGCATGTCCGGGTATGGCTACACCTTC
J gene: TRBJ2-2; D gene: .; V gene: TRBV7-3; clone size: few; CDR3 protein: CASSLDPGSRAGELFF; CDR3 DNA: TGTGCCAGCAGCCTTGATCCCGGGAGCCGCGCCGGGGAGCTGTTTTTT
J gene: TRBJ2-5; D gene: .; V gene: TRBV6-2/TRBV6-3; clone size: many; CDR3 protein: CASSLVGVQETQYF; CDR3 DNA: TGTGCCAGCAGTTTGGTCGGGGTCCAAGAGACCCAGTACTTC
J gene: TRBJ2-1; D gene: .; V gene: TRBV7-6; clone size: many; CDR3 protein: CASSPNLAGSSYNEQFF; CDR3 DNA: TGTGCCAGCAGCCCCAATCTTGCAGGGAGCTCCTACAATGAGCAGTTCTTC
J gene: TRBJ1-2; D gene: TRBD1; V gene: TRBV5-1; clone size: .; CDR3 protein: CASSAYPGQGANYGYTF; CDR3 DNA: TGCGCCAGCAGCGCTTACCCGGGACAGGGGGCGAACTATGGCTACACCTTC
J gene: TRBJ2-7; D gene: TRBD2; V gene: TRBV4-3; clone size: many; CDR3 protein: CASSQEEAGGPWEQYF; CDR3 DNA: TGCGCCAGCAGCCAAGAAGAAGCGGGAGGGCCGTGGGAGCAGTACTTC
J gene: TRBJ2-7; D gene: .; V gene: TRBV3-1; clone size: few; CDR3 protein: CASSYTWTSYEQYF; CDR3 DNA: TGTGCCAGCAGCTATACCTGGACAAGCTACGAGCAGTACTTC
J gene: TRBJ2-2; D gene: TRBD1; V gene: TRBV4-2; clone size: many; CDR3 protein: CASSPGTGDTGELFF; CDR3 DNA: TGTGCCAGCAGTCCCGGGACAGGGGACACCGGGGAGCTGTTTTTT
J gene: TRBJ1-5; D gene: .; V gene: TRBV28; clone size: .; CDR3 protein: CASSFPGTGNQPQHF; CDR3 DNA: TGTGCCAGCAGTTTCCCAGGCACGGGCAATCAGCCCCAGCATTTT
J gene: TRBJ2-7; D gene: TRBD2; V gene: TRBV3-1; clone size: many; CDR3 protein: CASSQTSGTGNEQYF; CDR3 DNA: TGTGCCAGCAGCCAGACTAGCGGGACCGGAAACGAGCAGTACTTC
J gene: TRBJ2-7; D gene: .; V gene: TRBV20-1; clone size: few; CDR3 protein: CSATGAPYEQYF; CDR3 DNA: TGCAGTGCTACCGGGGCTCCTTACGAGCAGTACTTC
J gene: TRBJ1-6; D gene: .; V gene: TRBV28; clone size: few; CDR3 protein: CAMARGRNSPLHF; CDR3 DNA: TGTGCCATGGCGCGGGGGCGTAATTCACCCCTCCACTTT
J gene: TRBJ2-5; D gene: .; V gene: TRBV21-1; clone size: .; CDR3 protein: CASSKAGRRETQYF; CDR3 DNA: TGTGCCAGCAGCAAAGCCGGTAGGAGGGAGACCCAGTACTTC